The entry that follows covers one T cell receptor beta chain sequence. These data come from a study of blood T cell repertoires in COVID-19. Overall study: Both acute and convalescent COVID-19 samples were obtained from the United States, Italy and Spain. Sample material is recorded as cDNA or gDNA derived from T cells, B-cell-depleted T cells, or PBMCs.

Sequencing used immunoSEQ multiplex PCR; TCRdb keeps in-frame clones, though not all of them. The profile shows some 150,000 clones, around 83% of them singletons. V was clipped by 4 bases and J by 0 bases; unmatched bases: 10. This CDR3 region has 18 residues. Germline CDR1 is KGHDR and CDR2 is SFDVKD. The chain is built from TRBV24-1 and TRBJ1-4; TRBD1 matches 7 bases. What was sequenced was peripheral blood. This TCR was sampled from a woman in her sixties or seventies with COVID-19, enrolled during active disease. The CDR3 coding sequence is TGTGCCACCAGTGAGTCCGGGACAGTGACTGCAACTAATGAAAAACTGTTTTTT. Its protein product is CATSESGTVTATNEKLFF.